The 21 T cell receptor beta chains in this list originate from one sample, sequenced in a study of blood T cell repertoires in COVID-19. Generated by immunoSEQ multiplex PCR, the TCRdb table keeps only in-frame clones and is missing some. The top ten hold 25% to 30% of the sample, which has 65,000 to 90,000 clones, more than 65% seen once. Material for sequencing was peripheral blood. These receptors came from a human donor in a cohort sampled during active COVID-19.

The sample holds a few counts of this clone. For the CDR3, the DNA is TGTGCCAGTAATGCAGGGGGGTACGAGCAGTACTTC. Translating gives CASNAGGYEQYF. V usage is TRBV19 and J usage is TRBJ2-7, with D possibly being TRBD1 (7 bases). CDR1 is LNHDA and CDR2 is SQIVND in the germline V gene (reference sequence). This CDR3 comprises 12 residues. Trimming took 7 bases from V and 4 from J, leaving 11 bases between them.

The CDR3 DNA sequence: TGCGCCAGCAGCCCGACCCTCAGTTCAGGGAACACTGAAGCTTTCTTT. Translating gives CASSPTLSSGNTEAFF. The V gene is TRBV5-1, the J gene TRBJ1-1; D gene unclear. Germline V gene lookup returns CDR1 SGHRS and CDR2 YFSETQ. The V gene lost 4 bases and the J gene lost 1 base, with 17 bases spanning the gap. This CDR3 contains 16 residues.

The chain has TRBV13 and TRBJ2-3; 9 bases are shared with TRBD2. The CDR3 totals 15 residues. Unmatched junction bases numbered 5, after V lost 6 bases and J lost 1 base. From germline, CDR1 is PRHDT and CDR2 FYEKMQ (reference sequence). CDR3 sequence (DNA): TGTGCCAGCAGTTTACTAGCGGGCGGCACAGATACGCAGTATTTT. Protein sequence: CASSLLAGGTDTQYF.

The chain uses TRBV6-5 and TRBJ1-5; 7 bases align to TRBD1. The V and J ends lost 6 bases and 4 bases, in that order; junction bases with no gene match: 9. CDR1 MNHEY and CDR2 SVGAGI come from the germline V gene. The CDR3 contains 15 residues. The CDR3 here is CASSSWDSSNQPQHF. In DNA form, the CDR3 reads TGTGCCAGCAGCTCCTGGGACAGCTCGAATCAGCCCCAGCATTTT.

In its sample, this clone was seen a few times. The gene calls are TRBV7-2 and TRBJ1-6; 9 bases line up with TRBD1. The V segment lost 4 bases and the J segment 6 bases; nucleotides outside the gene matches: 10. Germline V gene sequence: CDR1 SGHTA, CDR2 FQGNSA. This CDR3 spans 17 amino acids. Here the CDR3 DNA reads TGTGCCAGCAGCTCCAGACGGACAGGGGAGGTTAATTCACCCCTCCACTTT. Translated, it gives CASSSRRTGEVNSPLHF.

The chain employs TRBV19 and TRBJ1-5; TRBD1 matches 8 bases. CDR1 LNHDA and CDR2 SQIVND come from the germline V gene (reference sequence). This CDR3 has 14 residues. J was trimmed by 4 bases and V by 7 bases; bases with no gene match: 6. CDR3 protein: CASTPTGVNQPQHF. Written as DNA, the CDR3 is TGTGCCAGTACCCCGACAGGGGTGAATCAGCCCCAGCATTTT.

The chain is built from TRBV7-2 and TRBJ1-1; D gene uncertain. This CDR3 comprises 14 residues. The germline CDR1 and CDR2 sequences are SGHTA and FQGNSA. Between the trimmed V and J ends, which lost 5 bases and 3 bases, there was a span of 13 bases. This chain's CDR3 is CASSPVPRDTEAFF. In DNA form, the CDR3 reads TGTGCCAGCAGCCCCGTACCGCGGGACACTGAAGCTTTCTTT.

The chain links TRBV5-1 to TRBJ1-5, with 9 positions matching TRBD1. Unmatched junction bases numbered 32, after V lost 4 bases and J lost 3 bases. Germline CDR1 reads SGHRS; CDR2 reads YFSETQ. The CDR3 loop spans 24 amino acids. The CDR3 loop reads CASSISDREDNPWGQGSLNQPQHF. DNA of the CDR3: TGCGCCAGCAGCATTTCAGACAGGGAGGACAATCCGTGGGGACAGGGATCGCTCAATCAGCCCCAGCATTTT.

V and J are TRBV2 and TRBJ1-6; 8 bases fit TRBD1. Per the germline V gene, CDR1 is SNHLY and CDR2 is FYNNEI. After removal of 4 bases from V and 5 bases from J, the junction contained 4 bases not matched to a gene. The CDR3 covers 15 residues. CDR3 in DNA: TGTGCCAGCAGTGCCCGGGACAGGAATAATTCACCCCTCCACTTT. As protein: CASSARDRNNSPLHF. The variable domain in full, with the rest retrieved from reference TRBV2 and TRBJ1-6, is EPEVTQTPSHQVTQMGQEVILRCVPISNHLYFYWYRQILGQKVEFLVSFYNNEISEKSEIFDDQFSVERPDGSNFTLKIRSTKLEDSAMYFCASSARDRNNSPLHFGNGTRLTVT.

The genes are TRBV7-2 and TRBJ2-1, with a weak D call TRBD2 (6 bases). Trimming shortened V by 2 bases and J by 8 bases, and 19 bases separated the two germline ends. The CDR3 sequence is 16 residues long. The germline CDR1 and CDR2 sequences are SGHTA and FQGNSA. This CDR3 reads CASSLTGTWPPHEQFF. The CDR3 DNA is TGTGCCAGCAGCTTAACCGGGACTTGGCCCCCCCATGAGCAGTTCTTC.

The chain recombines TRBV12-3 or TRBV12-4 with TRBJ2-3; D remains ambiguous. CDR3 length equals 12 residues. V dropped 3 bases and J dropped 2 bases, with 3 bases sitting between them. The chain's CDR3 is CASSFFTDTQYF. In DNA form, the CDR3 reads TGTGCCAGCAGTTTCTTCACAGATACGCAGTATTTT.

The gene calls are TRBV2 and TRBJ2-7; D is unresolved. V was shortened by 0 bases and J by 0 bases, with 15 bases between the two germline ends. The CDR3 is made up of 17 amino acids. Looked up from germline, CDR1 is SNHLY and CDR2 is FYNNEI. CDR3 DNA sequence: TGTGCCAGCAGTGAAGCGCTTCTAAGTGACATCTCCTACGAGCAGTACTTC. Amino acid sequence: CASSEALLSDISYEQYF.

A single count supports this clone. CDR3 sequence (DNA): TGTGCCAGCAGCTTACACTCATGGTACGAGCAGTACTTC. Amino acid sequence: CASSLHSWYEQYF. The chain combines TRBV11-2 with TRBJ2-7; unclear D gene. V lost 2 bases and J 4 bases, leaving 9 bases between the germline ends. This CDR3 has 13 amino acids. Looked up from germline, CDR1 is SGHAT and CDR2 is FQNNGV.

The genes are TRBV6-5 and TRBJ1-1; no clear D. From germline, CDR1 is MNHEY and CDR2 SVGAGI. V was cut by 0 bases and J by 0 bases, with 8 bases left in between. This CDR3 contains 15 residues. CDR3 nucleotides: TGTGCCAGCAGTTACTCAGCCCAATTGAACACTGAAGCTTTCTTT. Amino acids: CASSYSAQLNTEAFF.

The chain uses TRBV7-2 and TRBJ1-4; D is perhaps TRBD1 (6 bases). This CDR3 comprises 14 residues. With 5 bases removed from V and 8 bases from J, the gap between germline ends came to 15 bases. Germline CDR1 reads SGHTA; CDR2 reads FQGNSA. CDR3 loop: CASSPGQWAEKLFF. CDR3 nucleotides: TGTGCCAGCAGCCCTGGACAGTGGGCGGAAAAACTGTTTTTT.

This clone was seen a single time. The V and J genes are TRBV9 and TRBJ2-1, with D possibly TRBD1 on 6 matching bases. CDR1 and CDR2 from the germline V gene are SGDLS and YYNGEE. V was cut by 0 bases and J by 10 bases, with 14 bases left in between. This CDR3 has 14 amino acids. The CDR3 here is CASSVGGTLNEQFF. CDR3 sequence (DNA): TGTGCCAGCAGCGTAGGGGGGACACTGAACGAGCAGTTCTTC. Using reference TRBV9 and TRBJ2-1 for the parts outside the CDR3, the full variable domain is DSGVTQTPKHLITATGQRVTLRCSPRSGDLSVYWYQQSLDQGLQFLIQYYNGEERAKGNILERFSAQQFPDLHSELNLSSLELGDSALYFCASSVGGTLNEQFFGPGTRLTVL.

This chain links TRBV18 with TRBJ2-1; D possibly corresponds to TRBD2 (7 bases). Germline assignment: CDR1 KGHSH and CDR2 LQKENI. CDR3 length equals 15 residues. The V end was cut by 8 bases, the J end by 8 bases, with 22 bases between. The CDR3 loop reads CASQNWGGRSDEQFF. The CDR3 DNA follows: TGTGCCAGCCAAAATTGGGGGGGCCGCTCCGATGAGCAGTTCTTC. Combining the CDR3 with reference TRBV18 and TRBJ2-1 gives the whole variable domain NAGVMQNPRHLVRRRGQEARLRCSPMKGHSHVYWYRQLPEEGLKFMVYLQKENIIDESGMPKERFSAEFPKEGPSILRIQQVVRGDSAAYFCASQNWGGRSDEQFFGPGTRLTVL.

The CDR3 bases are TGTGCCAGTAGTATAGGACGGAGCTACGAGCAGTACTTC. Translating it yields CASSIGRSYEQYF. This rearrangement joins TRBV19 to TRBJ2-7; no firm D call. Germline CDR1 reads LNHDA; CDR2 reads SQIVND (reference sequence). Trimming stripped 1 base from V and 3 bases from J, with 7 bases between. The length of the CDR3 is 13 residues.

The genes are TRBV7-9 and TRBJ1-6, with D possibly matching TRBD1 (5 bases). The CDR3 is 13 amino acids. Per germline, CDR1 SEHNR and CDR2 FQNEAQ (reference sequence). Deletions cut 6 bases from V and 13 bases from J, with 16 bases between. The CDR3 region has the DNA TGTGCCAGCAGTCGTGGGGACTTGGGGCCCCTCCACTTT. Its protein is CASSRGDLGPLHF.

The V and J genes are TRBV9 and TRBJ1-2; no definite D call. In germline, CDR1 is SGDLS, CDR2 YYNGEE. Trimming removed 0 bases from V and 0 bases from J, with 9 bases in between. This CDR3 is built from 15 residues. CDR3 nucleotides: TGTGCCAGCAGCGTAGGAACGGTAACTAACTATGGCTACACCTTC. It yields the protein CASSVGTVTNYGYTF.

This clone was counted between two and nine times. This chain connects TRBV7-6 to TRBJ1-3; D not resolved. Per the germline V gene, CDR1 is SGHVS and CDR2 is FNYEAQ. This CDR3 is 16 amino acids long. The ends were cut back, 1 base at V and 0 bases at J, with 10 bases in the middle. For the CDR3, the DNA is TGTGCCAGCAGCTTAGGTGGCCCCAACTCTGGAAACACCATATATTTT. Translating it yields CASSLGGPNSGNTIYF.